A single sample gave rise to the 8 T cell receptor beta chains below, sequenced in a study of early T cells in non-severe SARS-CoV-2 infection. TCRdb used MiXCR to reprocess the 5' RACE reads, holding one entry per CDR3 protein. Counted here are just under 65,000 distinct CDR3 sequences, about 11% occurring once; the ten biggest clones make up 2.9%. Sequencing used whole blood, obtained at baseline. These receptors all stem from an adult who was a healthcare worker with PCR-confirmed SARS-CoV-2 infection or an uninfected control (not recorded which).

This clonotype was detected ten times or more. This chain links TRBV7-9 with TRBJ1-3; no reliable D call. The length of the CDR3 is 15 residues. With 5 bases removed from V and 0 bases from J, the gap between germline ends came to 11 bases. Germline V gene sequence: CDR1 SEHNR, CDR2 FQNEAQ (reference sequence). In DNA, the CDR3 is TGTGCCAGCAGCGCGGACGGGAGCTCTGGAAACACCATATATTTT. Translation: CASSADGSSGNTIYF.

This clonotype came up many times. The chain has TRBV7-9 and TRBJ2-3, with 8 bases fitting TRBD2. V lost 6 bases to trimming and J lost 4 bases; unmatched junction nucleotides: 9. Germline V lookup: CDR1 SEHNR, CDR2 FQNEAQ (reference sequence). The CDR3 spans 15 residues. The DNA of the CDR3 is TGTGCCAGCAGTCCAGCGGGGGACCCGGCAGATACGCAGTATTTT. Translation gives CASSPAGDPADTQYF.

This clonotype appeared many times. The chain recombines TRBV20-1 with TRBJ1-1, with TRBD1 as a possible D gene (6 bases). The length of the CDR3 is 13 residues. Per the germline V gene, CDR1 is DFQATT and CDR2 is SNEGSKA (reference sequence). V shed 6 bases and J shed 1 base, with 12 bases lying between them. In DNA, the CDR3 is TGCAGTGCCCATGGACAGTGGAACACTGAAGCTTTCTTT. It codes for CSAHGQWNTEAFF.

This clonotype was counted at least ten times. The chain links TRBV6-2 or TRBV6-3 to TRBJ1-2; D not resolved. Germline-derived CDR1 and CDR2 are MNHEY and SVGEGT. Trimming took off 3 bases at V and 4 bases at J, with 15 bases between the two ends. CDR3 length: 15 residues. The CDR3 sequence is CASSYGQTTIYGYTF. DNA for the CDR3: TGTGCCAGCAGTTATGGTCAGACGACTATCTATGGCTACACCTTC.

This chain connects TRBV6-4 to TRBJ2-6; D may be TRBD1 or TRBD2 (5 bases each). Germline CDR1 is MRHNA and CDR2 is SNTAGT. Trimming removed 10 bases at V and 4 bases at J, with 17 bases between. CDR3 size: 15 residues. Here the CDR3 reads CANSLSGTGANVLTF. CDR3 sequence (DNA): TGTGCCAACAGCCTTTCAGGGACCGGGGCCAACGTCCTGACTTTC.

This clonotype was counted a few times. V usage is TRBV29-1 and J usage is TRBJ2-1; D uncertain. Germline V gene lookup returns CDR1 SQVTM and CDR2 ANQGSEA. CDR3 length equals 13 residues. The germline V and J ends were trimmed by 7 bases and 4 bases, with 14 bases remaining between them. CDR3 in amino acids: CSAVSGAYNEQFF. CDR3 DNA sequence: TGCAGCGCAGTATCCGGCGCTTACAATGAGCAGTTCTTC.

The chain has TRBV6-5 and TRBJ2-7, with a weak D call TRBD1 (6 bases). Between the trimmed V and J ends, which lost 6 bases and 4 bases, there was a span of 13 bases. CDR1 is MNHEY and CDR2 is SVGAGI in the germline V gene. The CDR3 has 13 residues. The CDR3, as DNA: TGTGCCAGCAGCCCCGGGACACCTTACGAGCAGTACTTC. It yields the protein CASSPGTPYEQYF.

This clonotype was seen repeatedly, ten times or more. CDR3: CASSQDQTKRMYQETQYF. The CDR3 nucleotides read TGTGCCAGCAGCCAAGACCAGACCAAGCGGATGTACCAAGAGACCCAGTACTTC. The rearrangement uses TRBV3-1 and TRBJ2-5; D possibly corresponds to TRBD2 (5 bases). Between the trimmed V and J ends, which lost 0 bases and 0 bases, there was a span of 17 bases. CDR1 and CDR2 from the germline V gene are LGHDT and YNNKEL (reference sequence). The CDR3 sequence is 18 residues long.